These 20 T cell receptor beta chains originate from one sample sequenced in a study of OX40 agonist ivuxolimab in advanced cancers. Here immunoSEQ multiplex PCR was the method, and the copy in TCRdb shows in-frame clones only, minus some. The table shows around 60,000 clones, with around 80% occurring only once. The sequences come from CD4+ or CD8+ T cells sorted from blood, collected in a trial of the OX40 agonist ivuxolimab. The receptors stem from an adult with an advanced solid tumor such as melanoma, head and neck, liver or kidney cancer.

V and J are TRBV6-1 and TRBJ1-4, with TRBD1 matching over 7 bases. The germline V gene encodes CDR1 MNHNS and CDR2 SASEGT. The V gene end was trimmed by 2 bases and the J gene end by 4 bases; junction bases not matched to a gene: 4. This CDR3 comprises 15 residues. The CDR3, as DNA: TGTGCCAGCAGTGAACCGGGACAGCTTAATGAAAAACTGTTTTTT. The encoded protein is CASSEPGQLNEKLFF.

This clone was seen just once. The gene calls are TRBV11-2 and TRBJ1-5; D ambiguous. CDR1 is SGHAT, CDR2 FQNNGV, per germline. The CDR3 extends over 14 amino acids. The ends were cut back, 5 bases at V and 1 base at J, with 9 bases in the middle. CDR3 nucleotides: TGTGCCAGCAGCACCTACGGCAGCAATCAGCCCCAGCATTTT. Its protein is CASSTYGSNQPQHF.

V is TRBV19 and J is TRBJ2-5; tentative D call: TRBD2 (6 bases). V lost 6 bases, J lost 4 bases, and 18 bases lay in between. The germline V gene encodes CDR1 LNHDA and CDR2 SQIVND (reference sequence). The CDR3 consists of 15 residues. This chain's CDR3 is CASRQAAGSRETQYF. The CDR3 coding sequence is TGTGCCAGTAGACAGGCGGCCGGGAGTAGAGAGACCCAGTACTTC.

The J gene is TRBJ1-1, the V gene TRBV19, with D unclear. The length of the CDR3 is 13 residues. The germline V and J ends were trimmed by 1 base and 0 bases, with 3 bases remaining between them. CDR1 is LNHDA and CDR2 is SQIVND in the germline V gene (reference sequence). Here the CDR3 reads CASSIVLNTEAFF. The CDR3 DNA sequence: TGTGCCAGTAGTATAGTTTTGAACACTGAAGCTTTCTTT.

This clone has more than one count but fewer than ten. The chain combines TRBV28 with TRBJ1-5, with D uncertain. The germline CDR1 and CDR2 sequences are MDHEN and SYDVKM. The CDR3 covers 14 residues. Trimming stripped 6 bases from V and 0 bases from J, with 9 bases between. The CDR3 DNA reads TGTGCCAGCAGCCTGGACGGTAGCAATCAGCCCCAGCATTTT. Amino acids: CASSLDGSNQPQHF.

The chain recombines TRBV11-1 with TRBJ1-4; D unclear. This CDR3 has 16 amino acids. V lost 2 bases to trimming and J lost 6 bases, with 16 bases between them. Germline V gene data show CDR1 as SGHAT and CDR2 as FQDESV (reference sequence). This chain's CDR3 is CASSLRAPVPHEKLFF. CDR3 in DNA: TGTGCCAGCAGCTTACGGGCCCCAGTTCCGCATGAAAAACTGTTTTTT.

This chain connects TRBV9 to TRBJ2-1; 9 positions match TRBD1. J lost 2 bases, V lost 0 bases, and 3 bases had no gene match. The length of the CDR3 is 16 residues. The germline CDR1 and CDR2 sequences are SGDLS and YYNGEE. Here the CDR3 reads CASSVAGTGTYNEQFF. The DNA for the CDR3 is TGTGCCAGCAGCGTAGCCGGGACAGGGACCTACAATGAGCAGTTCTTC. Looking up the rest from reference TRBV9 and TRBJ2-1 gives the full variable domain: DSGVTQTPKHLITATGQRVTLRCSPRSGDLSVYWYQQSLDQGLQFLIQYYNGEERAKGNILERFSAQQFPDLHSELNLSSLELGDSALYFCASSVAGTGTYNEQFFGPGTRLTVL.

The chain combines TRBV6-1 with TRBJ2-3; 8 bases are shared with TRBD2. V gave up 1 base and J gave up 4 bases; unmatched junction bases: 7. Looked up from germline, CDR1 is MNHNS and CDR2 is SASEGT. This CDR3 region has 16 residues. The CDR3 loop is CASSEVGGGRADTQYF. CDR3 sequence (DNA): TGTGCCAGCAGTGAAGTTGGCGGGGGGCGCGCAGATACGCAGTATTTT.

The chain uses TRBV6-5 and TRBJ2-7; 9 bases are shared with TRBD1. Germline V gene data show CDR1 as MNHEY and CDR2 as SVGAGI. The CDR3 length is 14 residues. J was trimmed by 3 bases and V by 5 bases; bases with no gene match: 5. CDR3 DNA: TGTGCCAGCAGTCGAAGACAGGGGGGCTACGAGCAGTACTTC. This gives the protein CASSRRQGGYEQYF.

This chain uses TRBV11-2 with TRBJ1-6; no reliable D call. CDR1 SGHAT and CDR2 FQNNGV come from the germline V gene. The CDR3 runs to 14 residues. With 4 bases removed from V and 7 bases from J, the gap between germline ends came to 11 bases. In nucleotides, the CDR3 is TGTGCCAGCAGCTCTTCCCCACAGAATTCACCCCTCCACTTT. Translated, it gives CASSSSPQNSPLHF.

The chain recombines TRBV6-5 with TRBJ1-1, with D tentatively TRBD1 (5 bases). The V gene's germline CDR1 is MNHEY and CDR2 SVGAGI. V was shortened by 7 bases and J by 11 bases, with 14 bases between the two germline ends. The CDR3 extends over 11 amino acids. The CDR3 loop reads CASMIRDAAFF. CDR3 nucleotides: TGTGCCAGCATGATCCGGGACGCGGCTTTCTTT.

The rearrangement uses TRBV6-5 and TRBJ1-4, with TRBD1 matching 7 bases. CDR1 is MNHEY, CDR2 SVGAGI, per germline. Trimming removed 0 bases from V and 8 bases from J; junction bases left unmatched: 0. There are 13 residues in the CDR3. The CDR3 region is CASSYSGGEKLFF. CDR3 bases: TGTGCCAGCAGTTACTCAGGGGGCGAAAAACTGTTTTTT.

This clone was counted a few times. The J gene is TRBJ1-6, the V gene TRBV6-4; unclear D gene. The V end lost 4 bases, the J end lost 0 bases, and 7 bases lay between the germline ends. Per the germline V gene, CDR1 is MRHNA and CDR2 is SNTAGT. The CDR3 covers 15 residues. CDR3 sequence reads: CASSVPSSYNSPLHF. CDR3 in DNA: TGTGCCAGCAGTGTCCCGAGCTCCTATAATTCACCCCTCCACTTT.

This chain links TRBV29-1 with TRBJ2-2, with 11 bases aligning to TRBD2. CDR1 and CDR2 from the germline V gene are SQVTM and ANQGSEA. The CDR3 runs 14 residues. V was pared by 6 bases and J by 3 bases, with 3 bases of the junction left unmatched. The CDR3 nucleotides are TGCAGCGTGGCGGGACTAGCGGACACCGGGGAGCTGTTTTTT. Protein: CSVAGLADTGELFF.

Regarding this clone: The junction differs from germline at one of its ends, possibly a read error. This sequence joins TRBV10-3 and TRBJ1-6; a weak D match, TRBD1 (5 bases). CDR1 is ENHRY, CDR2 SYGVKD, per germline. The CDR3 is made up of 16 amino acids. The CDR3 sequence: CAISESGQGLGSPFHF. The CDR3 nucleotides are TGTGCCATCAGTGAGTCGGGGCAGGGACTAGGATCACCCTTCCACTTT.

The rearrangement links TRBV4-1 to TRBJ1-1, with a weak D call TRBD1 (5 bases). The germline V gene has CDR1 MGHRA and CDR2 YSYEKL. The CDR3 runs 18 residues. Trimming shortened V by 1 base and J by 0 bases, and 18 bases separated the two germline ends. The CDR3 sequence is CASSQADGALSLNTEAFF. For the CDR3, the DNA is TGCGCCAGCAGCCAAGCAGACGGGGCCCTCTCCTTGAACACTGAAGCTTTCTTT.

The chain couples TRBV7-2 to TRBJ1-2; a possible D gene is TRBD1 (6 bases). The germline V gene encodes CDR1 SGHTA and CDR2 FQGNSA. The CDR3 covers 19 residues. V was shortened by 0 bases and J by 8 bases, with 28 bases between the two germline ends. DNA for the CDR3: TGTGCCAGCAGCTTAGCGGGGCCCGGGGGCGGCGGAGGGCCCTACGGCTACACCTTC. Translated, it gives CASSLAGPGGGGGPYGYTF.

In regard to this clone: The sample contains more than one DNA sequence encoding this CDR3. The V and J genes are TRBV14 and TRBJ2-5, with TRBD2 as a possible D gene (6 bases). In germline, CDR1 is SGHDN, CDR2 FVKESK. Deletions cut 2 bases from V and 2 bases from J, with 12 bases between. CDR3 length: 15 residues. The CDR3 nucleotides are TGTGCCAGCAGCCAACTACTAGCAGGACAAGAGACCCAGTACTTC. Translating gives CASSQLLAGQETQYF.

The chain combines TRBV10-3 with TRBJ1-3, with D possibly TRBD1 on 6 matching bases. V was pared by 8 bases and J by 1 base, with 12 bases between. Germline V gene data show CDR1 as ENHRY and CDR2 as SYGVKD. The CDR3 is 14 amino acids. CDR3 sequence: CAIGVTGSGNTIYF. The CDR3 DNA reads TGTGCCATCGGGGTAACAGGGTCTGGAAACACCATATATTTT.

V usage is TRBV19 and J usage is TRBJ1-5; D not certain. Germline lookup yields CDR1 LNHDA and CDR2 SQIVND (reference sequence). This CDR3 has 15 residues. With 7 bases removed from V and 6 bases from J, the gap between germline ends came to 19 bases. The CDR3 sequence is CASNSILSGFQPQHF. In DNA, the CDR3 is TGTGCCAGTAACTCGATATTGTCAGGATTTCAGCCCCAGCATTTT.